The next 27 T cell receptor delta chains were all read from a single sample in a study of gamma-delta chains in newborns, infants, children. TCRdb reanalysed the reads with CATT. The repertoire includes approximately 11,000 delta-chain clones, about 3.6% of them detected once, and about 9.1% sits in the top ten. Source material: blood. The receptors originated from a child who was a newborn, infant or young child, either healthy, febrile or measles-vaccinated (not recorded which).

This clone was found a few times. A read error may produce the germline difference seen at one junction end. The same CDR3 can be traced to other DNA sequences in this sample. The gene calls are TRDV1 and TRDJ1; D not certain. From germline, CDR1 is TSWWSYY and CDR2 QGS. The CDR3 sequence is 15 residues long. CDR3: CALGERQLDTDKLIF. CDR3 in DNA: TGTGCTCTTGGAGAACGGCAATTGGACACCGATAAACTCATCTTT.

This clone was observed a handful of times. A read error likely explains this, since a far larger clone differs by one base. This CDR3 reads CACDILRDTAQLFF. The CDR3 DNA reads as TGTGCCTGTGACATACTGAGGGATACAGCACAACTCTTCTTT. J is TRDJ2 and V is TRDV2; D may be TRDD3 (5 bases). Germline V lookup: CDR1 GEAIGNYY, CDR2 EKD. The CDR3 is 14 amino acids. Trimming shortened V by 2 bases and J by 5 bases, and 11 bases separated the two germline ends.

The chain employs TRDV2 and TRDJ1; TRDD3 aligns across 10 bases. From germline, CDR1 is GEAIGNYY and CDR2 EKD. The CDR3 contains 20 residues. Trimming cost V 1 base and J 3 bases; bases outside gene matches: 19. The DNA for the CDR3 is TGTGCCTGTGACACACTGGGGGATGAAAACGCACCAAGGTACGCCGATAAACTCATCTTT. Protein sequence: CACDTLGDENAPRYADKLIF.

In regard to this clone: This could be a read error, since a much larger clone is one nucleotide away. The chain is built from TRDV2 and TRDJ1; 9 nucleotides line up with TRDD3. Trimming at V came to 2 bases and at J to 0 bases, leaving 15 bases not matched to a gene. This CDR3 has 19 residues. CDR1 and CDR2 from the germline V gene are GEAIGNYY and EKD. CDR3 amino acids: CACDSITGLGDAHTDKLIF. CDR3 in DNA: TGTGCCTGTGACAGTATCACCGGACTGGGGGACGCGCACACCGATAAACTCATCTTT.

V and J are TRDV2 and TRDJ3, with a weak D call TRDD3 (5 bases). This CDR3 has 19 amino acids. V lost 0 bases and J lost 0, with 14 bases in between. Germline CDR1 is GEAIGNYY and CDR2 is EKD. The CDR3 DNA reads as TGTGCCTGTGACACCGCAGATACCGGGGGCTCCTGGGACACCCGACAGATGTTTTTC. It yields the protein CACDTADTGGSWDTRQMFF.

Of note for this clone: With only one base between it and a far larger clone, this is likely a read error. Additional DNA sequences in this sample encode the identical CDR3. This chain connects TRDV2 to TRDJ1, with TRDD3 matching over 9 bases. The CDR3 extends over 18 amino acids. Germline lookup yields CDR1 GEAIGNYY and CDR2 EKD. The CDR3 DNA reads as TGTGCCTGCGACACTATTCCACCGCATACTGGGGGAAGTAGTAAACTCATCTTT. Its protein is CACDTIPPHTGGSSKLIF.

The chain links TRDV2 to TRDJ3; 7 bases line up with TRDD3. This CDR3 spans 20 amino acids. Germline V gene sequence: CDR1 GEAIGNYY, CDR2 EKD. Unmatched junction bases numbered 14, after V lost 1 base and J lost 3 bases. Here the CDR3 reads CACDTVRQGIDLWDTRQMFF. DNA for the CDR3: TGTGCCTGTGACACGGTACGTCAGGGGATAGACCTCTGGGACACCCGACAGATGTTTTTC.

In regard to this clone: Other DNA sequences from this sample encode an identical CDR3 as well. The CDR3 coding sequence is TGTGCCTGTGACACCGTACTGGGGGATAAAGCGTGGGACACCCGACAGATGTTTTTC. Encoded protein: CACDTVLGDKAWDTRQMFF. The chain combines TRDV2 with TRDJ3; 11 nucleotides agree with TRDD3. The CDR3 contains 19 residues. Germline CDR1 is GEAIGNYY and CDR2 is EKD. V dropped 0 bases and J dropped 4; count of bases not matched to a gene: 7.

The chain uses TRDV3 and TRDJ1; D not certain. The CDR3 totals 15 residues. From germline, CDR1 is TVYSNPD and CDR2 GDNSRS (reference sequence). Deletions cut 3 bases from V and 0 bases from J, with 17 bases between. The CDR3 sequence is CALWTPANYTDKLIF. In DNA form, the CDR3 reads TGTGCCTTGTGGACCCCGGCCAACTACACCGATAAACTCATCTTT.

This rearrangement joins TRDV2 to TRDJ1, with D unclear. Germline CDR1 GEAIGNYY, CDR2 EKD. The V end was cut by 0 bases, the J end by 0 bases, with 13 bases between. CDR3 length: 16 amino acids. CDR3 amino acids: CACDTVGGHYTDKLIF. DNA of the CDR3: TGTGCCTGTGACACCGTCGGTGGTCATTACACCGATAAACTCATCTTT.

This clone was seen a handful of times. The chain links TRDV1 to TRDJ1; 8 bases line up with TRDD3. Germline assignment: CDR1 TSWWSYY and CDR2 QGS. V lost 0 bases to trimming and J lost 3 bases; unmatched junction nucleotides: 18. The CDR3 spans 20 residues. The CDR3 DNA sequence: TGTGCTCTTGGGGAACTCGAGCCTCCTACTGGGGGCTATGGGGCCGATAAACTCATCTTT. Its translation is CALGELEPPTGGYGADKLIF.

As for this clone: One end of the junction is discordant with germline, which a read error may explain. Other nucleotide sequences in the sample specify the same CDR3. This sequence joins TRDV2 and TRDJ3; 10 bases are shared with TRDD3. The CDR3 spans 22 residues. CDR1 and CDR2 from the germline V gene are GEAIGNYY and EKD. The CDR3 sequence is CACDPLGDIANSGSWDTRQMFF. Here the CDR3 DNA reads TGTGCCTGTGACCCGCTGGGGGATATTGCCAATTCCGGGTCCTGGGATACCCGACAGATGTTTTTC.

J is TRDJ1 and V is TRDV2, with D possibly being TRDD3 (6 bases). Trimming left V 3 bases short and J 0 bases short, with 16 bases between. The CDR3 consists of 16 residues. The germline CDR1 and CDR2 sequences are GEAIGNYY and EKD. The CDR3 loop reads CACDYLLGIYTDKLIF. The CDR3 nucleotides read TGTGCCTGTGACTATTTGCTGGGGATCTACACCGATAAACTCATCTTT.

About this clone itself: With only one base between it and a far larger clone, this is likely a read error. The V gene is TRDV2, the J gene TRDJ1, with D possibly matching TRDD3 (6 bases). The CDR3 is made up of 14 amino acids. From germline, CDR1 is GEAIGNYY and CDR2 EKD. For the CDR3, the DNA is TGTGCCTGTGACCCGTTGGGGGGAACCGATGAACTCATCTTT. Protein product: CACDPLGGTDELIF.

Comments on this clone: The likely explanation is a read error, given a far larger clone one base away. The chain recombines TRDV2 with TRDJ1, with a weak D call TRDD1 (5 bases). The CDR3 is 18 amino acids. Germline V gives CDR1 GEAIGNYY, CDR2 EKD. The DNA of the CDR3 is TGTGCCTGTGACACTCTCGGAAATGCTAGACCTGACACCGATAAACCCATCTTT. Its protein is CACDTLGNARPDTDKPIF.

This clone has a handful of counts. No DNA is shown, since the ends of the CDR3 on it are uncertain; the CDR3 is the one TCRdb lists. The chain is built from TRAV29/DV5 and TRDJ1; whether TRDD3, the table's D call, matches the DNA was not checked. Looked up from germline, CDR1 is NSMFDY and CDR2 is ISSIKDK. Counting both end residues, the CDR3 totals 20 amino acids. The CDR3 sequence is CSVLLCRKRLIPRVTDKLIF.

In regard to this clone: A far larger clone differs by one base, so this is likely a read error. Other nucleotide sequences from this sample produce the same CDR3. This rearrangement joins TRDV2 to TRDJ1; D remains unclear. The CDR3 length is 15 residues. The germline CDR1 and CDR2 sequences are GEAIGNYY and EKD. The CDR3 here is CACDPLLPDTDKLIF. CDR3 sequence (DNA): TGTGCATGTGACCCCTTACTGCCTGACACCGATAAACTCATCTTT.

By share, this clone counts as medium-sized. The rearrangement joins TRAV29/DV5 to TRDJ1; 8 bases are a match to TRDD3. The germline CDR1 and CDR2 sequences are NSMFDY and ISSIKDK. Trimming at V came to 0 bases and at J to 0 bases, leaving 13 bases not matched to a gene. The CDR3 length is 18 residues. CDR3 residues: CAASAYPTMGDYTDKLIF. The CDR3 coding sequence is TGTGCAGCAAGCGCGTATCCTACGATGGGGGATTACACCGATAAACTCATCTTT.

By sample fraction, this clone is medium-sized. The sample holds other DNA sequences that translate to the same CDR3. The chain couples TRDV2 to TRDJ1; no clear D gene. The germline V gene encodes CDR1 GEAIGNYY and CDR2 EKD. Trimming stripped 0 bases from V and 0 bases from J, with 16 bases between. The CDR3 runs to 17 residues. The CDR3 sequence is CACDTADQIPYTDKLIF. The CDR3 DNA sequence: TGTGCCTGTGACACCGCGGACCAAATTCCGTACACCGATAAACTCATCTTT.

This clone was counted between two and nine times. The identical CDR3 is also encoded by other nucleotide sequences in the sample. This sequence joins TRDV1 and TRDJ1, with D possibly matching TRDD3 (5 bases). This CDR3 has 20 residues. Germline CDR1 and CDR2: TSWWSYY and QGS. V lost 6 bases, J lost 0 bases, and 29 bases lay in between. CDR3 amino acids: CALGRQRAGQGSSYTDKLIF. The CDR3 DNA sequence: TGTGCTCTTGGACGACAAAGGGCGGGGCAGGGATCCTCGTACACCGATAAACTCATCTTT.

This clone has just a few counts. This DNA's translation and the protein TCRdb lists, from a much larger clone, do not match at residue 16, likely due to a read error; the protein shown is translated from the DNA. This sequence joins TRDV2 and TRDJ3, with 9 bases identical to TRDD3. CDR1 and CDR2 from the germline V gene are GEAIGNYY and EKD. The CDR3 runs to 18 residues. CDR3 protein: CACDTTGGASWDTRQTFF. DNA of the CDR3: TGTGCCTGTGACACTACTGGGGGAGCCTCCTGGGACACCCGACAGACGTTTTTC.

This clone has more than one count but fewer than ten. The translated DNA and TCRdb's protein are not identical at residue 4; the protein here was translated from the DNA. This chain links TRDV2 with TRDJ3, with 11 nucleotides matching TRDD3. The CDR3 is 18 amino acids. Germline loops: CDR1 GEAIGNYY, CDR2 EKD. The junction had 7 bases not matched to a gene; V was cut back by 5 bases and J by 2 bases. The CDR3 region is CACGTLGDTAWDTRQMFF. The DNA for the CDR3 is TGTGCCTGTGGCACGCTGGGGGATACCGCCTGGGACACCCGACAGATGTTTTTC.

Concerning this clone itself: This specimen includes other DNA sequences encoding the same CDR3. For the CDR3, the DNA is TGTGCTCTTGGGGAATTCCTACCCAGGGAAGTACTGGGGGATGACAACACCGATAAACTCATCTTT. Its translation: CALGEFLPREVLGDDNTDKLIF. The rearrangement links TRDV1 to TRDJ1; 10 bases match TRDD3. Trimming cost V 2 bases and J 0 bases; bases outside gene matches: 21. The CDR3 has 22 residues. In germline, CDR1 is TSWWSYY, CDR2 QGS.

By proportion, this clone is medium-sized (0.01 to 0.1%). The rearrangement joins TRDV1 to TRDJ1, with 10 bases fitting TRDD3. Germline lookup yields CDR1 TSWWSYY and CDR2 QGS. The trim removed 3 bases at V and 2 bases at J, leaving 18 bases unmatched. This CDR3 region has 20 residues. The CDR3 DNA is TGTGCTCTTGGGGAGGCCACGGCTAAGGAGGGACTGGGGGATACCGATAAACTCATCTTT. Protein: CALGEATAKEGLGDTDKLIF.

J is TRDJ1 and V is TRDV1; TRDD3 matches 10 bases. The germline V gene has CDR1 TSWWSYY and CDR2 QGS. Trimming at V came to 5 bases and at J to 6 bases, leaving 30 bases not matched to a gene. This CDR3 has 22 amino acids. The CDR3 region has the DNA TGTGCTCTTGGGAATCACACTACTTCCCCACCCTCGGCCCGGGGGATACGCCATAAACTCATCTTT. It translates to CALGNHTTSPPSARGIRHKLIF.

To note about this clone: A far larger clone is one nucleotide away, so this likely arose from a read error. The rearrangement joins TRDV2 to TRDJ3; D may be TRDD3 (6 bases). CDR1 GEAIGNYY and CDR2 EKD come from the germline V gene. This CDR3 has 20 residues. The CDR3 nucleotides are TGTGCCTGTGACACCGCCGGGGATTACCGGAGCTCCTGGGACACCCGACAGACGTTTTTC. It translates to CACDTAGDYRSSWDTRQTFF.

Notes on this clone: At one end, the junction sequence differs from germline, possibly due to a read error. V gene TRDV1 combines with J gene TRDJ1, with D uncertain. CDR1 TSWWSYY and CDR2 QGS come from the germline V gene. This CDR3 has 16 residues. For the CDR3, the DNA is TGTGCTCTTGGGGAAAGTTCGTGTCGGAAGACCGATAAGCTCATCTTT. Translated: CALGESSCRKTDKLIF.